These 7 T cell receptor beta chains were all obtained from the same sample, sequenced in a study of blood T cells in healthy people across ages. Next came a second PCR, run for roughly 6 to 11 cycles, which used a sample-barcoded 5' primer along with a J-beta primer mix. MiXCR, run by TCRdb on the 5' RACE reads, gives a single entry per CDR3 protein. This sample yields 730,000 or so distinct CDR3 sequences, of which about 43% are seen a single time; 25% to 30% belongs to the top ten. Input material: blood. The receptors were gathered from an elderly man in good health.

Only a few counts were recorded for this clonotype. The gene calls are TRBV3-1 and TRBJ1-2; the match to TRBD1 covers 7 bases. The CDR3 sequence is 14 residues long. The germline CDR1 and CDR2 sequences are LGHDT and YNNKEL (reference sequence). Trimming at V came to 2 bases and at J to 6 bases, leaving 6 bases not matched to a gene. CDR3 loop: CASSQIRGGDGYTF. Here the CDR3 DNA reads TGTGCCAGCAGCCAAATCCGAGGGGGCGATGGCTACACCTTC.

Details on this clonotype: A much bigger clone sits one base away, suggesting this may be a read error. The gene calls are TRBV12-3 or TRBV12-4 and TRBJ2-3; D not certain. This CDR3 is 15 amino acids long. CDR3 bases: TGTGCCAGCAATCCAAGGCCCCTCAGCATAGATACGCAGTATTTT. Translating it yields CASNPRPLSIDTQYF.

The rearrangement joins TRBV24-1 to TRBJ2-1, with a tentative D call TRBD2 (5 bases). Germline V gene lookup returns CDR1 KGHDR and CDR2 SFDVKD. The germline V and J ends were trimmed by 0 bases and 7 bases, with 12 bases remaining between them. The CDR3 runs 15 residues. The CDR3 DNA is TGTGCCACCAGTGATTTGCAAATCGCGGGTAATGAGCAGTTCTTC. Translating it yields CATSDLQIAGNEQFF.

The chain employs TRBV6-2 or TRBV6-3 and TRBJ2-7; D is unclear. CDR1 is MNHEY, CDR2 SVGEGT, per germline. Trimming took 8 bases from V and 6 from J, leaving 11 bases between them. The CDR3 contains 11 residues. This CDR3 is CASGVSREQYF. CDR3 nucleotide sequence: TGTGCCAGCGGAGTCTCCCGCGAGCAGTACTTC.

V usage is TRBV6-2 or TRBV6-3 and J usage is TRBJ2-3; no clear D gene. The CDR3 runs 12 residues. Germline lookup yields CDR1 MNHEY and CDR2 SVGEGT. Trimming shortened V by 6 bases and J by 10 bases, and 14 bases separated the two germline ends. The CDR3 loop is CASSQAAWAQYF. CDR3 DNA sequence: TGTGCCAGCAGCCAGGCAGCATGGGCGCAGTATTTT.

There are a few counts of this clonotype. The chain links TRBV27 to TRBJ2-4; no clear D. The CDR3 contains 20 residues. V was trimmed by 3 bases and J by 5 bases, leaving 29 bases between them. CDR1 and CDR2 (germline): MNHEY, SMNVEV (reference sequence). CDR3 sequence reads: CASSFVGPGVAGPPQNIQYF. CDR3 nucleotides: TGTGCCAGCAGTTTTGTCGGTCCCGGCGTTGCCGGGCCCCCTCAAAACATTCAGTACTTC.

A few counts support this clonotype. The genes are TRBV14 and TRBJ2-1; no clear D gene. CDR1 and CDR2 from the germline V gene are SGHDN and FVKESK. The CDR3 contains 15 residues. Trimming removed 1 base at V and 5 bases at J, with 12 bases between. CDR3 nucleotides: TGTGCCAGCAGCCAAGCCGGGTTCCGGCACAATGAGCAGTTCTTC. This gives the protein CASSQAGFRHNEQFF. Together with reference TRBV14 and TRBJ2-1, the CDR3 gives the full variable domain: EAGVTQFPSHSVIEKGQTVTLRCDPISGHDNLYWYRRVMGKEIKFLLHFVKESKQDESGMPNNRFLAERTGGTYSTLKVQPAELEDSGVYFCASSQAGFRHNEQFFGPGTRLTVL.